This T cell receptor beta chain came from a study of a mutant IDH1 vaccine in newly diagnosed glioma. Study as a whole: Eight vaccine injections were given to patients in weeks 1, 3, 5, 7, 11, 15, 19 and 23. Once 4-6 weeks had passed after radiotherapy alone, vaccination started, or it started with temozolomide cycles. Therapy received beforehand was radiotherapy, temozolomide, or both, with most patients given both.

The method was immunoSEQ multiplex PCR; TCRdb's version includes in-frame clones alone and lacks a portion of them. The table includes 40,000 to 50,000 clones, 75% to 90% detected once. As to time point: week 5, during vaccination. The vaccine gave 300 ug of a 20-mer mutant IDH1 peptide subcutaneously per dose. The astrocytomas were IDH1-mutant, ATRX-negative, and WHO grade 3 or 4. With respect to this clone: Its antigen is as yet unknown.

Germline V CDR1 and CDR2: SNHLY, FYNNEI. Trimming stripped 8 bases from V and 5 bases from J, with 15 bases between. CDR3 size: 13 residues. The chain employs TRBV2 and TRBJ1-1, with D possibly TRBD1 on 6 matching bases. Here the sequenced sample was PBMCs, taken from a glioma patient whose treatment included an IDH1 peptide vaccine. The origin of this receptor is a man aged 35 to 55 with glioma. CDR3 nucleotide sequence: TGTGCCAGCGCGGGGGGCCCTAGGACTGAAGCTTTCTTT. It codes for CASAGGPRTEAFF.